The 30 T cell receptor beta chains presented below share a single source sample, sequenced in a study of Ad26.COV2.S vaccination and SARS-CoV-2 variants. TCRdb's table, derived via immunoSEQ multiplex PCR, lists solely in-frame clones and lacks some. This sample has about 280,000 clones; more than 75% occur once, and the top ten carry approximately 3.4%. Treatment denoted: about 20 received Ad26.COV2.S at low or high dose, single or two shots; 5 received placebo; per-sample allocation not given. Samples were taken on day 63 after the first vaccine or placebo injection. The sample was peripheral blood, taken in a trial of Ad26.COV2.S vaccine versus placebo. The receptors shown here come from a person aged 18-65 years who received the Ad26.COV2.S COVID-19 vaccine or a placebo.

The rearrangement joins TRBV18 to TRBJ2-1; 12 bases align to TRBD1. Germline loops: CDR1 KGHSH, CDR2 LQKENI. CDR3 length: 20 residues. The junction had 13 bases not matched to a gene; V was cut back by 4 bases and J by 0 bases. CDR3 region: CASSLRAGTGGLSSYNEQFF. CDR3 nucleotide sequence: TGTGCCAGCTCACTTAGGGCCGGGACAGGGGGCCTAAGCTCCTACAATGAGCAGTTCTTC.

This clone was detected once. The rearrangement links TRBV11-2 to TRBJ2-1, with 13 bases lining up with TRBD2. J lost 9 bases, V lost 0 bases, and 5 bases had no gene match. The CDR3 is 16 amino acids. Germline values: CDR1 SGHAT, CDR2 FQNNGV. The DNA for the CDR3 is TGTGCCAGCAGCTTAGATGGACTAGCGGGAGTCCGTGAGCAGTTCTTC. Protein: CASSLDGLAGVREQFF. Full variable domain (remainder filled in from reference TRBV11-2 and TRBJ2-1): EAGVAQSPRYKIIEKRQSVAFWCNPISGHATLYWYQQILGQGPKLLIQFQNNGVVDDSQLPKDRFSAERLKGVDSTLKIQPAKLEDSAVYLCASSLDGLAGVREQFFGPGTRLTVL.

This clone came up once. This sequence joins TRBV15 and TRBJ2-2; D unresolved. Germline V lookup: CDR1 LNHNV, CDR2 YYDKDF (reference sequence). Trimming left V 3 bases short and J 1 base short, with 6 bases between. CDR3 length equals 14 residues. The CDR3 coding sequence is TGTGCCACCAGCAGTGGCGGGAACACCGGGGAGCTGTTTTTT. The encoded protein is CATSSGGNTGELFF.

In DNA, the CDR3 is TGTGCCAGCAGCCAAGATGGCAGAACGAACACCGGGGAGCTGTTTTTT. Its protein is CASSQDGRTNTGELFF. The rearrangement uses TRBV4-2 and TRBJ2-2; D is undetermined. Per germline, CDR1 LGHNA and CDR2 YNFKEQ. The V end lost 0 bases, the J end lost 0 bases, and 8 bases lay between the germline ends. The CDR3 length is 16 residues.

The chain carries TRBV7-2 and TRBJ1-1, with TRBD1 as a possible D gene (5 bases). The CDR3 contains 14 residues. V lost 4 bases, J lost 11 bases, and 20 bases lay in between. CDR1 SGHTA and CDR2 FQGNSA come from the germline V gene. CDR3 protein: CASSSVIDRIKAFF. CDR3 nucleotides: TGTGCCAGCAGCTCCGTAATAGACAGAATTAAGGCTTTCTTT.

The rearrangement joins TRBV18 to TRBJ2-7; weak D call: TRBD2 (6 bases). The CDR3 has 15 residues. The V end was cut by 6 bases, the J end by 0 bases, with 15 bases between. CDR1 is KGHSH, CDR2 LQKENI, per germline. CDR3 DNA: TGTGCCAGCTCCCCCGCTAGCGTCCCCTCCTACGAGCAGTACTTC. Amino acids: CASSPASVPSYEQYF. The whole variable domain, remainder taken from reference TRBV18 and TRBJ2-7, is NAGVMQNPRHLVRRRGQEARLRCSPMKGHSHVYWYRQLPEEGLKFMVYLQKENIIDESGMPKERFSAEFPKEGPSILRIQQVVRGDSAAYFCASSPASVPSYEQYFGPGTRLTVT.

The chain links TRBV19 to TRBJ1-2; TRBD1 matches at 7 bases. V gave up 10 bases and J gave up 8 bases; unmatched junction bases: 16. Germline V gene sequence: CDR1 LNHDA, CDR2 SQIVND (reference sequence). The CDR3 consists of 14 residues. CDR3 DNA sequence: TGTGCCACCGCCCTAGACAGGGAGTCACACGGCTACACCTTC. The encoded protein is CATALDRESHGYTF.

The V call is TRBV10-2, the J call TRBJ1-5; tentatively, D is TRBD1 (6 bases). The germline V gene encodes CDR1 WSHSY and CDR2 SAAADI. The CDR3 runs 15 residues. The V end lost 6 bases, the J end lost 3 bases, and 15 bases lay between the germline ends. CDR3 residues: CASRTGELDNQPQHF. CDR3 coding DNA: TGCGCCAGCAGGACAGGCGAGTTAGACAATCAGCCCCAGCATTTT.

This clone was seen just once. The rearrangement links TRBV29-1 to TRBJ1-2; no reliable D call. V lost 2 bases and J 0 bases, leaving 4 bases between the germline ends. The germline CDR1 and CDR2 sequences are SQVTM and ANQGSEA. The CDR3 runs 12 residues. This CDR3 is CSVEWSNYGYTF. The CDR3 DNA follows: TGCAGCGTTGAATGGTCTAACTATGGCTACACCTTC.

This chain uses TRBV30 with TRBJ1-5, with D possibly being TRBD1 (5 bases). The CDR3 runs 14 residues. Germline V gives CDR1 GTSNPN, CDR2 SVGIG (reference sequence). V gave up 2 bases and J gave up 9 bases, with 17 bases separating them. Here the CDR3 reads CAWSRLDRMAPQHF. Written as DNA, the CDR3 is TGTGCCTGGAGTAGGCTAGACAGAATGGCGCCCCAGCATTTT. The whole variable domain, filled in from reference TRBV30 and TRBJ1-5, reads SQTIHQWPATLVQPVGSPLSLECTVEGTSNPNLYWYRQAAGRGLQLLFYSVGIGQISSEVPQNLSASRPQDRQFILSSKKLLLSDSGFYLCAWSRLDRMAPQHFGDGTRLSIL.

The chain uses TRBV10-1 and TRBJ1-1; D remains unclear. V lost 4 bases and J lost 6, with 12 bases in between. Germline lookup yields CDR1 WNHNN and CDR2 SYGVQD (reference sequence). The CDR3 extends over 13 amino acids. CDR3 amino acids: CASSVLPEAEAFF. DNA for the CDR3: TGCGCCAGCAGTGTCCTCCCGGAGGCTGAAGCTTTCTTT.

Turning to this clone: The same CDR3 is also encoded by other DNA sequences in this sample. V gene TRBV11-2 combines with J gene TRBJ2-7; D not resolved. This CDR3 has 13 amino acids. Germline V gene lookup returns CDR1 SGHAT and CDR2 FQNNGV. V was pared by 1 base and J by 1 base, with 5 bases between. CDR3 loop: CASSLGGSYEQYF. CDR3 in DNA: TGTGCCAGCAGCTTAGGGGGTTCCTACGAGCAGTACTTC.

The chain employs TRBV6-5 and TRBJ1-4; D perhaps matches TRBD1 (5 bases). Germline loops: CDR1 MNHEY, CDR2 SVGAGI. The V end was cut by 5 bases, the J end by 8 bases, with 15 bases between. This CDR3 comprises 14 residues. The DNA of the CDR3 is TGTGCCAGCAGTCTTCAAGGGGCGAACGAAAAACTGTTTTTT. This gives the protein CASSLQGANEKLFF.

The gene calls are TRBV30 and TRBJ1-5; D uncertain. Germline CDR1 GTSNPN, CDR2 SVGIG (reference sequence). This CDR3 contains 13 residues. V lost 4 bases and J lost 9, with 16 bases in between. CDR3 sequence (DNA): TGTGCCTGGACCCAGGAGGTAGGTCGGCCCCAGCATTTT. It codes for CAWTQEVGRPQHF. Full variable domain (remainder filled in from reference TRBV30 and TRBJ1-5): SQTIHQWPATLVQPVGSPLSLECTVEGTSNPNLYWYRQAAGRGLQLLFYSVGIGQISSEVPQNLSASRPQDRQFILSSKKLLLSDSGFYLCAWTQEVGRPQHFGDGTRLSIL.

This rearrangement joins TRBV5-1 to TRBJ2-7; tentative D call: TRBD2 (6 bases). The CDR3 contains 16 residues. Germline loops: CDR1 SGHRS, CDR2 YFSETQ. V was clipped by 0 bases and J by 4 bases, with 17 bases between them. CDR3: CASSLAGGTASYEQYF. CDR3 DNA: TGCGCCAGCAGCTTGGCTGGAGGGACGGCCTCTTACGAGCAGTACTTC.

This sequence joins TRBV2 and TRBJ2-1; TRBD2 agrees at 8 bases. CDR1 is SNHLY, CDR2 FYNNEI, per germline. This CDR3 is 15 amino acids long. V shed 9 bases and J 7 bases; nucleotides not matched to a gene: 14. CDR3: CASGLAGFQGNEQFF. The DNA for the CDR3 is TGTGCCAGTGGGCTAGCGGGTTTTCAGGGGAATGAGCAGTTCTTC.

CDR3: CASSLRTSGRGNRQFF. The CDR3 bases are TGTGCCAGCAGCCTGCGGACTAGCGGGCGGGGGAATAGACAGTTCTTC. The chain combines TRBV7-9 with TRBJ2-1; 11 bases are a match to TRBD2. The CDR3 spans 16 residues. V lost 5 bases to trimming and J lost 13 bases; unmatched junction nucleotides: 16. CDR1 SEHNR and CDR2 FQNEAQ come from the germline V gene (reference sequence).

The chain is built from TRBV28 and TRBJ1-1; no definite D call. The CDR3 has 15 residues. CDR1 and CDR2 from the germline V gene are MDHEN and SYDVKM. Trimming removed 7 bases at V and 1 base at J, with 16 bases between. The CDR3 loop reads CASTNPGLGNTEAFF. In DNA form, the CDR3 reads TGTGCCAGCACTAACCCCGGACTCGGGAACACTGAAGCTTTCTTT. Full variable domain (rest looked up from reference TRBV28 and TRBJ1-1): DVKVTQSSRYLVKRTGEKVFLECVQDMDHENMFWYRQDPGLGLRLIYFSYDVKMKEKGDIPEGYSVSREKKERFSLILESASTNQTSMYLCASTNPGLGNTEAFFGQGTRLTVV.

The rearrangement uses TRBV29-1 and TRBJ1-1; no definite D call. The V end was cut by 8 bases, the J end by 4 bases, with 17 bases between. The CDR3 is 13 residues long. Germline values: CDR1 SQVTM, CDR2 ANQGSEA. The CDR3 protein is CSTGKTQRTEAFF. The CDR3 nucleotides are TGCAGCACGGGTAAGACCCAACGCACTGAAGCTTTCTTT.

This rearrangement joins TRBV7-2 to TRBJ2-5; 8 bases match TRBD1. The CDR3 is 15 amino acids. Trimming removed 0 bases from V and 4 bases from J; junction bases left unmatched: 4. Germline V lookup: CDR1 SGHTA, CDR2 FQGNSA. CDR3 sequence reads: CASSLAGTGRETQYF. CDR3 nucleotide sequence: TGTGCCAGCAGCTTAGCCGGGACAGGCAGAGAGACCCAGTACTTC. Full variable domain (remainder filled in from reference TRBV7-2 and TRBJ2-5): GAGVSQSPSNKVTEKGKDVELRCDPISGHTALYWYRQSLGQGLEFLIYFQGNSAPDKSGLPSDRFSAERTGGSVSTLTIQRTQQEDSAVYLCASSLAGTGRETQYFGPGTRLLVL.

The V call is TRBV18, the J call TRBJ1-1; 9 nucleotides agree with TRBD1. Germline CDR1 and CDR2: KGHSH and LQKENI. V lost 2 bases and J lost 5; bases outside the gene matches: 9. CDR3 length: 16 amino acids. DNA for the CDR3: TGTGCCAGCTCACCAAAGGGACAGGGAGTGGGGACTGAAGCTTTCTTT. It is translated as CASSPKGQGVGTEAFF.

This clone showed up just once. The CDR3 nucleotides are TGTGCCAGCAGTCACACCCCTCGGGAGACGGATGAGCAGTTCTTC. Amino acid sequence: CASSHTPRETDEQFF. The chain recombines TRBV6-4 with TRBJ2-1; D possibly corresponds to TRBD2 (6 bases). V dropped 5 bases and J dropped 8 bases, with 19 bases sitting between them. The CDR3 consists of 15 residues. Germline V gene data show CDR1 as MRHNA and CDR2 as SNTAGT.

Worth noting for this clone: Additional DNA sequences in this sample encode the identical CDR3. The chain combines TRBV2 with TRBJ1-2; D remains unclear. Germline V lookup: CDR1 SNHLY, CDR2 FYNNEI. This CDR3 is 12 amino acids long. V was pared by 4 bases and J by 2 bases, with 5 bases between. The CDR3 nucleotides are TGTGCCAGCAGTGGGGTGAACTATGGCTACACCTTC. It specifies CASSGVNYGYTF.

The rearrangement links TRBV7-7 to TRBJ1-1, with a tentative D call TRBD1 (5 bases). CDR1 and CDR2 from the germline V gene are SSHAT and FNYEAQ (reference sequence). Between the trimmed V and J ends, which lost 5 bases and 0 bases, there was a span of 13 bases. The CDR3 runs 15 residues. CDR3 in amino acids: CASSPLGVMNTEAFF. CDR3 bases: TGTGCCAGCAGCCCCCTGGGGGTCATGAACACTGAAGCTTTCTTT.

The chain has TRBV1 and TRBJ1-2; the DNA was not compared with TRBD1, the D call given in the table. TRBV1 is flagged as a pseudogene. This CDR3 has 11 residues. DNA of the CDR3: TGCACCAGCAGCCAAGGGTCAGGGATGACCTTC. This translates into CTSSQGSGMTF.

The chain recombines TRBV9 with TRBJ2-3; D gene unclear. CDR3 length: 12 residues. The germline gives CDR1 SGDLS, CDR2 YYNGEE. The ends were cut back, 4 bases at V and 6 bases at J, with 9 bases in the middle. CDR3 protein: CASSPTPDTQYF. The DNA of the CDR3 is TGTGCCAGCAGCCCCACCCCGGATACGCAGTATTTT. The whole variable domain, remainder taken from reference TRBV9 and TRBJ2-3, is DSGVTQTPKHLITATGQRVTLRCSPRSGDLSVYWYQQSLDQGLQFLIQYYNGEERAKGNILERFSAQQFPDLHSELNLSSLELGDSALYFCASSPTPDTQYFGPGTRLTVL.

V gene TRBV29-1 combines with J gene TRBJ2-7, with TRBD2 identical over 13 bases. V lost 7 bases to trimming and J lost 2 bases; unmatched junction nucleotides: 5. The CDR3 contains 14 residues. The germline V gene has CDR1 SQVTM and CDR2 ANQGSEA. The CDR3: CSARGLAGAYEQYF. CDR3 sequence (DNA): TGCAGCGCAAGAGGACTAGCGGGAGCCTACGAGCAGTACTTC.

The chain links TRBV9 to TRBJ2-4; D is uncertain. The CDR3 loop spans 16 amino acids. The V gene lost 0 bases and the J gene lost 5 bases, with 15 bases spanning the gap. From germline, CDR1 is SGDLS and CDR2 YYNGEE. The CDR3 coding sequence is TGTGCCAGCAGCGTAGAAGCACCCGATCGTGAAAACATTCAGTACTTC. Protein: CASSVEAPDRENIQYF.

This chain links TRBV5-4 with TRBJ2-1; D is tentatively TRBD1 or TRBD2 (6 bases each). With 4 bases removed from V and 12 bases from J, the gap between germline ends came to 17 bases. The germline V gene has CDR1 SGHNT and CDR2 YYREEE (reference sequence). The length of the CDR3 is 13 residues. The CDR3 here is CASSPGGGIGQFF. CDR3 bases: TGTGCCAGCAGCCCCGGAGGGGGGATCGGGCAGTTCTTC.

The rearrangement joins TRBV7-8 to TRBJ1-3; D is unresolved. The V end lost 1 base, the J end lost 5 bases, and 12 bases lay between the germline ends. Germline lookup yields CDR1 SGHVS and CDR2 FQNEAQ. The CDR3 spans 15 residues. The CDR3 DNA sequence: TGTGCCAGCAGCTTAGGCGAATTGGGAAGAAACACCATATATTTT. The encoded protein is CASSLGELGRNTIYF. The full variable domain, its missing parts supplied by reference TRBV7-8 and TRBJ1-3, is GAGVSQSPRYKVAKRGQDVALRCDPISGHVSLFWYQQALGQGPEFLTYFQNEAQLDKSGLPSDRFFAERPEGSVSTLKIQRTQQEDSAVYLCASSLGELGRNTIYFGEGSWLTVV.